The rows below give T cell receptor beta chains drawn from one sample of a study of T cell responses to AZD1222 COVID-19 vaccine. Sequencing was performed with immunoSEQ multiplex PCR; in TCRdb, only in-frame clones are kept and a portion is missing. The profile shows some 150,000 clones, approximately 78% of them singletons. Here the sequenced sample was peripheral blood, taken on day 0 of MenACWY control vaccination. The receptors originated from an adult in good health. Both conserved end residues are part of each CDR3. A D gene is named only where the DNA matches it firmly. Clone size is given for some rows only: seen once, a few or many times, or a class if the clone is expanded.

d_gene | abundance | j_gene | v_gene | CDR3nt | CDR3aa
NA | NA | TRBJ2-7 | TRBV7-2 | TGTGCCAGCAGCTTATCCGGACAAGTACTCTACGAGCAGTACTTC | CASSLSGQVLYEQYF
TRBD1 | NA | TRBJ1-2 | TRBV3-1/TRBV3-2 | TGTGCCAGCAGCCTTCAGGGGGCCGACTATGGCTACACCTTC | CASSLQGADYGYTF
NA | NA | TRBJ1-1 | TRBV27 | TGTGCCAGCAGTTGGATCGGGGCGGGGGAAGCTTTCTTT | CASSWIGAGEAFF
TRBD1 | NA | TRBJ2-7 | TRBV5-1 | TGCGCCAGCAGCTCAGGACAGGCAACCTCCGAGCAGTACTTC | CASSSGQATSEQYF
TRBD2 | NA | TRBJ2-2 | TRBV19 | TGTGCCAGTAGTAAATACCCGACTAGCGGGGGAACCGGGGAGCTGTTTTTT | CASSKYPTSGGTGELFF
NA | NA | TRBJ1-6 | TRBV3-1/TRBV3-2 | TGTGCCAGCAGGTTTGGTTCGGCCCTCCACTTT | CASRFGSALHF
TRBD2 | NA | TRBJ2-1 | TRBV5-1 | TGCGCCAGCAGCCCTCGACTAGCGGGGGGGGACAATGAGCAGTTCTTC | CASSPRLAGGDNEQFF
TRBD2 | NA | TRBJ2-5 | TRBV5-1 | TGCGCCAGCAGCTTGTTTAGGTCGCAGCGGGGAGAGACCCAGTACTTC | CASSLFRSQRGETQYF
NA | NA | TRBJ2-2 | TRBV2 | TGTGCCAGCAGTCAGGGAACCGGGGAGCTGTTTTTT | CASSQGTGELFF
TRBD1 | few | TRBJ2-1 | TRBV7-8 | TGTGCCAGCAGCTTATCGACAGGGACCTTAGTCAATGAGCAGTTCTTC | CASSLSTGTLVNEQFF
NA | NA | TRBJ1-3 | TRBV12-5 | TGTGCTAGTGGACCCGTAGTTGGAGTTTACTCTGGAAACACCATATATTTT | CASGPVVGVYSGNTIYF
NA | NA | TRBJ1-1 | TRBV11-1 | TGTGCCAGCAGCCACGGGACCGCCACTGAAGCTTTCTTT | CASSHGTATEAFF
TRBD2 | NA | TRBJ2-5 | TRBV3-1/TRBV3-2 | TGTGCCAGCAGCCTGGAGCGGGGGCACCCCCAAGAGACCCAGTACTTC | CASSLERGHPQETQYF